What follows are 23 T cell receptor beta chains derived from one specimen sequenced in a study of response to subunit inactivated influenza vaccine. TCRdb re-called the RT-PCR reads through MiXCR, storing one row per CDR3 protein. The table lists almost 250,000 distinct CDR3 sequences, more than 9% of them singletons. The sample in question was non-naive T cells sorted from PBMCs, obtained 14 to 15 days before vaccination. The receptors derive from a man between 45 and 60 years old who received an inactivated influenza vaccine.

This clonotype was counted ten times or more. The rearrangement joins TRBV4-1 to TRBJ2-1, with D possibly called TRBD1 or TRBD2 (6 bases each). This CDR3 has 17 amino acids. V was cut by 4 bases and J by 0 bases, with 16 bases left in between. Per the germline V gene, CDR1 is MGHRA and CDR2 is YSYEKL. CDR3 residues: CASSRRGQVSSYNEQFF. The CDR3, as DNA: TGCGCCAGCAGCCGACGGGGGCAGGTGAGCTCCTACAATGAGCAGTTCTTC.

The chain links TRBV20-1 to TRBJ2-3, with TRBD1 matching over 8 bases. The V gene's germline CDR1 is DFQATT and CDR2 SNEGSKA (reference sequence). The CDR3 covers 16 residues. V lost 3 bases to trimming and J lost 2 bases; unmatched junction nucleotides: 10. The CDR3 DNA sequence: TGCAGTGCTAGTGAGACAGGGGTCGCTCACACAGATACGCAGTATTTT. Its translation: CSASETGVAHTDTQYF.

This clonotype was found a few times. The rearrangement joins TRBV6-5 to TRBJ2-5; D may be TRBD2 (5 bases). CDR1 MNHEY and CDR2 SVGAGI come from the germline V gene. Between the trimmed V and J ends, which lost 2 bases and 5 bases, there was a span of 24 bases. The CDR3 spans 18 residues. CDR3 coding DNA: TGTGCCAGCAGTTACCCATCCGACGGACTGCAGATGGGGGAGACCCAGTACTTC. Translating gives CASSYPSDGLQMGETQYF.

The chain joins TRBV11-3 to TRBJ2-3; TRBD2 matches at 9 bases. Trimming at V came to 5 bases and at J to 5 bases, leaving 2 bases not matched to a gene. This CDR3 is built from 13 residues. Germline lookup yields CDR1 SGHNT and CDR2 YENEEA. CDR3: CASSVTSGDTQYF. DNA of the CDR3: TGTGCCAGCAGCGTGACTAGCGGAGATACGCAGTATTTT.

This clonotype was counted ten times or more. The CDR3 DNA is TGTGCCACCAGCGGAAGGACTAGCGGGAGTAACAATGAGCAGTTCTTC. Protein sequence: CATSGRTSGSNNEQFF. This rearrangement joins TRBV15 to TRBJ2-1; TRBD2 matches at 13 bases. This CDR3 spans 16 amino acids. CDR1 is LNHNV and CDR2 is YYDKDF in the germline V gene (reference sequence). Losses at the gene ends were 5 bases for V and 5 bases for J; bases not matched to a gene: 6.

The chain uses TRBV28 and TRBJ1-1; D gene unclear. Trimming removed 2 bases at V and 0 bases at J, with 4 bases between. CDR1 and CDR2 from the germline V gene are MDHEN and SYDVKM. The CDR3 has 13 amino acids. The CDR3 loop is CASSLLVNTEAFF. The CDR3 coding sequence is TGTGCCAGCAGTTTACTCGTGAACACTGAAGCTTTCTTT.

In this sample, this clonotype turned up a few times. This chain joins TRBV5-1 and TRBJ2-3; a possible D gene is TRBD2 (6 bases). The CDR3 consists of 15 residues. V lost 4 bases, J lost 2 bases, and 14 bases lay in between. Germline V gene sequence: CDR1 SGHRS, CDR2 YFSETQ. The CDR3, as DNA: TGCGCCAGCAGCCGGGAGAGGGTTGACACAGATACGCAGTATTTT. It yields the protein CASSRERVDTDTQYF.

This clonotype was counted many times. The junction and the germline gene differ at one end; a read error may be behind it. The rearrangement uses TRBV7-7 and TRBJ2-2, with 9 bases matching TRBD1. In germline, CDR1 is SSHAT, CDR2 FNYEAQ (reference sequence). The CDR3 is 16 residues long. CDR3: CASSQGQGLGTGELFF. Written as DNA, the CDR3 is TGTGCTAGCAGCCAGGGACAGGGACTGGGCACCGGGGAGCTGTTTTTT.

As for this clonotype: Since a much larger clone is just one base distant, this may be a read error. This chain connects TRBV7-9 to TRBJ2-1, with TRBD2 matching 7 bases. CDR3 length: 13 amino acids. Germline V CDR1 and CDR2: SEHNR, FQNEAQ (reference sequence). CDR3 sequence: CASSGTTRNDQFF. CDR3 nucleotide sequence: TGTGCCAGCAGCGGGACTACTAGAAATGATCAGTTCTTC.

This clonotype was picked up a small number of times. Being one base from a much bigger clone, this may be a read error. V usage is TRBV7-8 and J usage is TRBJ2-3; D gene uncertain. This CDR3 contains 16 residues. Germline CDR1 reads SGHVS; CDR2 reads FQNEAQ. The CDR3 loop reads CASSLGYRGGTATQYF. CDR3 sequence (DNA): TGTGCCAGCAGCTTAGGCTACAGAGGTGGCACAGCTACGCAGTATTTT.

In DNA form, the CDR3 reads TGTGCCAGCAGCGGGGGGGCCGGACCGATCAATGAGCAGTTCTTC. This sequence encodes CASSGGAGPINEQFF. This rearrangement joins TRBV9 to TRBJ2-1; D is perhaps TRBD1 or TRBD2 (6 bases each). This CDR3 comprises 15 residues. V was cut by 3 bases and J by 6 bases, with 16 bases left in between. Germline CDR1 and CDR2: SGDLS and YYNGEE.

This clonotype was counted only a few times. The chain couples TRBV4-3 to TRBJ1-6; no clear D gene. Per the germline V gene, CDR1 is LGHNA and CDR2 is YSLEER. Between the trimmed V and J ends, which lost 0 bases and 10 bases, there was a span of 10 bases. This CDR3 has 14 amino acids. Here the CDR3 reads CASSQDPEDSPLHF. As DNA, the CDR3 is TGCGCCAGCAGCCAAGATCCGGAGGACTCACCCCTCCACTTT.

The V gene is TRBV10-2, the J gene TRBJ2-3, with 9 bases identical to TRBD1. The CDR3 extends over 16 amino acids. Trimming took 4 bases from V and 2 from J; bases not matched to a gene: 7. Germline V gene data show CDR1 as WSHSY and CDR2 as SAAADI. The CDR3 DNA reads TGCGCCAGCAGTGTCCGGACAGGGGCCAACACAGATACGCAGTATTTT. Its protein product is CASSVRTGANTDTQYF.

The CDR3 here is CASSPRQGSEAFF. CDR3 DNA sequence: TGTGCCAGCAGCCCCCGACAGGGCAGTGAAGCTTTCTTT. The genes are TRBV3-1 and TRBJ1-1; 7 bases fit TRBD1. This CDR3 comprises 13 residues. The V gene's germline CDR1 is LGHDT and CDR2 YNNKEL (reference sequence). With 4 bases clipped from V and 7 bases from J, the junction kept 6 bases outside the gene matches.

The V call is TRBV20-1, the J call TRBJ2-3; the D gene is possibly TRBD1 (5 bases). V lost 0 bases to trimming and J lost 0 bases, with 13 bases between them. The CDR3 is made up of 16 amino acids. Germline V gene data show CDR1 as DFQATT and CDR2 as SNEGSKA (reference sequence). DNA for the CDR3: TGCAGTGCTAGAGATCCAGGGCGGCAAAGCACAGATACGCAGTATTTT. Residues: CSARDPGRQSTDTQYF.

The chain has TRBV28 and TRBJ2-1, with 7 nucleotides matching TRBD2. Trimming took 6 bases from V and 0 from J; bases not matched to a gene: 5. The CDR3 sequence is 15 residues long. Germline V gene data show CDR1 as MDHEN and CDR2 as SYDVKM. The DNA for the CDR3 is TGTGCCAGCAGCCCAGCGGGGAGCTCCTACAATGAGCAGTTCTTC. Residues: CASSPAGSSYNEQFF.

V gene TRBV3-1 combines with J gene TRBJ2-7; a weak D match, TRBD1 (5 bases). The CDR3 runs to 16 residues. V was pared by 0 bases and J by 4 bases, with 16 bases between. Germline assignment: CDR1 LGHDT and CDR2 YNNKEL (reference sequence). CDR3 nucleotide sequence: TGTGCCAGCAGCCAAGATCTCGCAGGGTTGGGGTACGAGCAGTACTTC. Its translation: CASSQDLAGLGYEQYF.

This clonotype was recorded a few times. The J gene is TRBJ2-1, the V gene TRBV5-1; TRBD1 matches 9 bases. J was trimmed by 4 bases and V by 2 bases; bases with no gene match: 7. The germline gives CDR1 SGHRS, CDR2 YFSETQ. CDR3 length: 16 amino acids. The chain's CDR3 is CASSFTPGQGYNEQFF. CDR3 sequence (DNA): TGCGCCAGCAGCTTTACTCCGGGACAGGGATACAATGAGCAGTTCTTC.

This clonotype was observed a few times. The gene calls are TRBV4-2 and TRBJ1-4; D unclear. This CDR3 is 16 amino acids long. Per the germline V gene, CDR1 is LGHNA and CDR2 is YNFKEQ. The ends were cut back, 0 bases at V and 0 bases at J, with 8 bases in the middle. Written as DNA, the CDR3 is TGTGCCAGCAGCCAAGATAAGGCAGCAACTAATGAAAAACTGTTTTTT. This sequence encodes CASSQDKAATNEKLFF.

The chain uses TRBV20-1 and TRBJ2-3, with D perhaps being TRBD1 or TRBD2 (5 bases each). The V gene's germline CDR1 is DFQATT and CDR2 SNEGSKA (reference sequence). V lost 0 bases and J 6 bases, leaving 13 bases between the germline ends. The CDR3 contains 14 residues. CDR3 DNA sequence: TGCAGTGCTAGAGATGGGGCTAGCAGCGATACGCAGTATTTT. Translated, it gives CSARDGASSDTQYF.

This clonotype was recorded at least ten times. The V gene is TRBV7-2, the J gene TRBJ1-2; D unresolved. This CDR3 comprises 15 residues. Germline-derived CDR1 and CDR2 are SGHTA and FQGNSA. V dropped 1 base and J dropped 8 bases, with 17 bases sitting between them. CDR3 protein: CASSLGPYLYGGYTF. The CDR3 DNA sequence: TGTGCCAGCAGCTTAGGCCCGTACTTATATGGGGGCTACACCTTC.

The chain recombines TRBV19 with TRBJ2-7; 10 nucleotides agree with TRBD2. J lost 4 bases, V lost 5 bases, and 5 bases had no gene match. The CDR3 runs 14 residues. CDR1 is LNHDA, CDR2 SQIVND, per germline (reference sequence). The CDR3 region is CASSVLAGDYEQYF. In DNA, the CDR3 is TGTGCCAGTAGTGTCCTAGCGGGAGATTACGAGCAGTACTTC.

The rearrangement links TRBV12-3 or TRBV12-4 to TRBJ2-5, with 7 bases fitting TRBD2. V gave up 6 bases and J gave up 5 bases; unmatched junction bases: 6. This CDR3 has 13 residues. Written as DNA, the CDR3 is TGTGCCAGCAGGAAAGCGGGATTGGAGACCCAGTACTTC. It yields the protein CASRKAGLETQYF.